The 18 T cell receptor beta chains below were found in one sample sequenced in a study of vaccination effects on CD4 cells after COVID-19 (dated by TCRdb to between 2020 and 2023). Receptor libraries were prepared by the immunoSEQ multiplex PCR assay. TCRdb obtained this table from immuneACCESS and retained in-frame rearrangements with V and J assigned. These tables miss some clones; where compared with another copy, unresolved V genes account for less than half of the shortfall, and the remainder is unexplained. This sample comprises over 80,000 clones, around four fifths of them detected only once. Of the sample, more than 0.85% falls within the top ten clones. These receptors' targets are unknown. In the ViraFEST assay, PBMC were stimulated with viral peptide pools, and TCR sequencing was then used to find antigen-specific CD4+ T cell clonotypes based on their expansion. After around eleven days of culture, CD4+ T cells were isolated with the EasySep CD4+ T cell isolation kit. Participants received two doses of either the BNT162b2 or the mRNA-1273 mRNA SARS-CoV-2 vaccine.

The sample in question was CD4+ T cells from PBMCs cultured with HCoV-OC43 spike peptides, obtained after COVID-19 vaccination. What this sample's cell subset or site label stands for: HCoV-OC43 spike overlapping peptide pool stimulation. All receptors derive from a human donor who received a COVID-19 vaccine.

Points on this clone: Compared with germline, one end of the junction differs, possibly owing to a read error. The V gene is TRBV7-2, the J gene TRBJ1-2; no firm D call. The CDR3 totals 12 residues. From germline, CDR1 is SGHTA and CDR2 FQGNSA. The DNA for the CDR3 is TGTGCCAGCAGCTTAGCGTCGGTTAGTCCCATGTGG. It codes for CASSLASVSPMW.

The chain links TRBV2 to TRBJ2-6, with D possibly TRBD2 on 5 matching bases. This CDR3 has 16 residues. CDR1 and CDR2 (germline): SNHLY, FYNNEI. Trimming stripped 6 bases from V and 0 bases from J, with 12 bases between. In DNA, the CDR3 is TGTGCCAGCAGCGCGTGGAGGAGCTCTGGGGCCAACGTCCTGACTTTC. Its translation is CASSAWRSSGANVLTF.

The chain recombines TRBV7-2 with TRBJ1-2; D unclear. V was clipped by 5 bases and J by 5 bases, with 12 bases between them. This CDR3 has 13 residues. The V gene's germline CDR1 is SGHTA and CDR2 FQGNSA. CDR3 bases: TGTGCCAGCAGCCCAGGTGGCGTTTATGGCTACACCTTC. It translates to CASSPGGVYGYTF.

This chain's CDR3 is CASSITAYYGYTF. CDR3 in DNA: TGTGCCAGCAGTATTACAGCTTACTATGGCTACACCTTC. This chain uses TRBV12-3 or TRBV12-4 with TRBJ1-2; D is undetermined. The CDR3 consists of 13 residues. V lost 5 bases to trimming and J lost 3 bases, with 10 bases between them.

V usage is TRBV3-1 (or the pseudogene TRBV3-2) and J usage is TRBJ1-2; D unresolved. Deletions cut 1 base from V and 2 bases from J, with 8 bases between. Germline loops: CDR1 LGHDT, CDR2 YNNKEL (reference sequence). This CDR3 is 14 amino acids long. CDR3 nucleotides: TGTGCCAGCAGCCAAGGGGCTACAAACTATGGCTACACCTTC. This translates into CASSQGATNYGYTF.

DNA for the CDR3: TGTGCCAGCAGCTCCGGAACTAGCGGGGGGCGCTACGAGCAGTACGTC. As protein: CASSSGTSGGRYEQYV. This chain connects TRBV7-8 to TRBJ2-7; 12 positions match TRBD2. Germline V gene data show CDR1 as SGHVS and CDR2 as FQNEAQ. V dropped 4 bases and J dropped 3; count of bases not matched to a gene: 7. The CDR3 is made up of 16 amino acids.

The V and J genes are TRBV7-8 and TRBJ1-4, with D perhaps TRBD1 (5 bases). The CDR3 contains 14 residues. The germline V gene encodes CDR1 SGHVS and CDR2 FQNEAQ. V lost 5 bases, J lost 7 bases, and 14 bases lay in between. CDR3 in DNA: TGTGCCAGCAGCCCGACAGTGATGGGTGAAAAACTGTTTTTT. This gives the protein CASSPTVMGEKLFF.

The chain links TRBV7-8 to TRBJ1-1; D may be TRBD1 (5 bases). Germline CDR1 is SGHVS and CDR2 is FQNEAQ. CDR3 length: 14 residues. V was trimmed by 4 bases and J by 1 base, leaving 10 bases between them. CDR3 region: CASSSGTANTEAFF. CDR3 nucleotide sequence: TGTGCCAGCAGCTCGGGGACGGCGAACACTGAAGCTTTCTTT.

CDR3 coding DNA: TGTGCCACCAGTGACCCTCGGACTCGCCATGGCTACACCTTC. It translates to CATSDPRTRHGYTF. This sequence joins TRBV24-1 and TRBJ1-2; no definite D call. The germline V gene encodes CDR1 KGHDR and CDR2 SFDVKD. The CDR3 has 14 residues. The V gene lost 4 bases and the J gene lost 6 bases, with 14 bases spanning the gap.

The chain carries TRBV2 and TRBJ1-5; maybe TRBD1 (6 bases). In germline, CDR1 is SNHLY, CDR2 FYNNEI. Between the trimmed V and J ends, which lost 5 bases and 2 bases, there was a span of 13 bases. This CDR3 is 15 amino acids long. The CDR3 DNA sequence: TGTGCCAGCAGTCACAGGGCACTGGGCAATCAGCCCCAGCATTTT. It is translated as CASSHRALGNQPQHF.

The chain carries TRBV4-1 and TRBJ2-3, with unresolved D. Trimming pared 1 base from V and 2 bases from J, leaving 7 bases between. Germline CDR1 is MGHRA and CDR2 is YSYEKL. The CDR3 sequence is 14 residues long. In DNA form, the CDR3 reads TGCGCCAGCAGCCAAGCGGTCATCACAGATACGCAGTATTTT. It translates to CASSQAVITDTQYF.

The genes are TRBV6-5 and TRBJ1-1, with D perhaps TRBD1 (6 bases). Trimming took 7 bases from V and 11 from J, leaving 17 bases between them. This CDR3 is 12 amino acids long. CDR1 MNHEY and CDR2 SVGAGI come from the germline V gene. The CDR3 is CASNQDSSRAFF. The CDR3 DNA reads as TGTGCCAGCAATCAGGACAGCTCGAGGGCTTTCTTT.

The chain couples TRBV30 to TRBJ1-1, with D tentatively TRBD1 (6 bases). The CDR3 has 14 residues. The ends were cut back, 4 bases at V and 0 bases at J, with 12 bases in the middle. Germline CDR1 is GTSNPN and CDR2 is SVGIG (reference sequence). CDR3 bases: TGTGCCTGGATTAGGGGGGGCATGAACACTGAAGCTTTCTTT. The encoded protein is CAWIRGGMNTEAFF. Filled out from reference TRBV30 and TRBJ1-1, the complete variable domain reads SQTIHQWPATLVQPVGSPLSLECTVEGTSNPNLYWYRQAAGRGLQLLFYSVGIGQISSEVPQNLSASRPQDRQFILSSKKLLLSDSGFYLCAWIRGGMNTEAFFGQGTRLTVV.

The V gene is TRBV7-2, the J gene TRBJ2-5, with TRBD1 matching over 7 bases. The length of the CDR3 is 14 residues. Germline CDR1 and CDR2: SGHTA and FQGNSA. V was clipped by 5 bases and J by 5 bases; unmatched bases: 8. The CDR3 DNA follows: TGTGCCAGCAGCGCCGACAGGGTTACGGAGACCCAGTACTTC. Its protein product is CASSADRVTETQYF.

The rearrangement joins TRBV7-3 to TRBJ2-3; a possible D gene is TRBD1 (6 bases). From germline, CDR1 is SGHTA and CDR2 FQGTGA. This CDR3 has 13 residues. V was clipped by 4 bases and J by 6 bases, with 11 bases between them. CDR3 DNA sequence: TGTGCCAGCAGCTCCCAGGGGACCGATACGCAGTATTTT. Protein: CASSSQGTDTQYF. Using reference TRBV7-3 and TRBJ2-3 for the parts outside the CDR3, the full variable domain is GAGVSQTPSNKVTEKGKYVELRCDPISGHTALYWYRQSLGQGPEFLIYFQGTGAADDSGLPNDRFFAVRPEGSVSTLKIQRTERGDSAVYLCASSSQGTDTQYFGPGTRLTVL.

The J gene is TRBJ1-5, the V gene TRBV28; D possibly corresponds to TRBD1 (5 bases). V lost 1 base, J lost 3 bases, and 10 bases lay in between. Germline V gene data show CDR1 as MDHEN and CDR2 as SYDVKM. The CDR3 loop spans 15 amino acids. This CDR3 is CASSLFQGPNQPQHF. For the CDR3, the DNA is TGTGCCAGCAGTTTATTCCAGGGCCCCAATCAGCCCCAGCATTTT.

The table lists this clone with a count of one. This chain uses TRBV6-4 with TRBJ2-1, with 8 nucleotides matching TRBD2. The CDR3 contains 16 residues. The V and J ends lost 0 bases and 5 bases, in that order; junction bases with no gene match: 6. Germline lookup yields CDR1 MRHNA and CDR2 SNTAGT. The CDR3 protein is CASSDSDGRGDNEQFF. In nucleotides, the CDR3 is TGTGCCAGCAGTGACTCGGATGGGCGGGGGGACAATGAGCAGTTCTTC.

V and J are TRBV23-1 and TRBJ2-7, with D unclear. TRBV23-1 is reported as an ORF; its role is uncertain. The CDR3 runs 14 residues. V lost 1 base, J lost 0 bases, and 7 bases lay in between. CDR3 coding DNA: TGCGCCAGCAGTCAATGTCCCAGCTCCTACGAGCAGTACGTC. Its translation is CASSQCPSSYEQYV.